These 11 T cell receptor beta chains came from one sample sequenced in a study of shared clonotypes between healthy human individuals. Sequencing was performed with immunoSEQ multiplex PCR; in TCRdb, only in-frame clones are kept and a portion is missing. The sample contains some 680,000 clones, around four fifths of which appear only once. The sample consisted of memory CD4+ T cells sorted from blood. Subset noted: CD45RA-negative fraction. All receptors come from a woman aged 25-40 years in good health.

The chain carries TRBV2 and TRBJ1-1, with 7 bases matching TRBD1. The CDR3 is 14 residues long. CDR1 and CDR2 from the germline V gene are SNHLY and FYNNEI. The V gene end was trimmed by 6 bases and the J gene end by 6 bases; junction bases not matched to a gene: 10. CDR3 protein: CASREQGFRAEAFF. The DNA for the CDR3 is TGTGCCAGCAGAGAACAGGGGTTTAGGGCTGAAGCTTTCTTT.

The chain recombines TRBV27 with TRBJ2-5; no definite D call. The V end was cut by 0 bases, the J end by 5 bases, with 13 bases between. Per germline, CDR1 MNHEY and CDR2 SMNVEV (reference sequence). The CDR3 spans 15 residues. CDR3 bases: TGTGCCAGCAGTTTATCGTACCAGACCTTGGAGACCCAGTACTTC. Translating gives CASSLSYQTLETQYF.

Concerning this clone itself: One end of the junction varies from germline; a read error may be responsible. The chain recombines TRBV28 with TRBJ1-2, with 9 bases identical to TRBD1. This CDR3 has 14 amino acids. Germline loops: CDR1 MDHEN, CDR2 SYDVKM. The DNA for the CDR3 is TGTGCCAGCAGTCGGACAGGGGAGGTATATGGTTACACCTTC. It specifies CASSRTGEVYGYTF.

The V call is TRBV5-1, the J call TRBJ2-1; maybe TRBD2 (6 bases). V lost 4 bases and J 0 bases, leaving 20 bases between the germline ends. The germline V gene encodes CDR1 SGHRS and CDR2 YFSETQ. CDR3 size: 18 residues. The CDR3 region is CASSPTTGGTSSYNEQFF. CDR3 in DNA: TGCGCCAGCAGCCCTACTACGGGCGGGACCAGCTCCTACAATGAGCAGTTCTTC.

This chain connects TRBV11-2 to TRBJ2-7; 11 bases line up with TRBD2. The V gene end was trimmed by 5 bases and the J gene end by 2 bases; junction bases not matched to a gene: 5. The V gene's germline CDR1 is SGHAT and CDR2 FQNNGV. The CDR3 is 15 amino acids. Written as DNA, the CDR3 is TGTGCCAGCAGCCCTACTAGCGGGAGTACCTACGAGCAGTACTTC. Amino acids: CASSPTSGSTYEQYF.

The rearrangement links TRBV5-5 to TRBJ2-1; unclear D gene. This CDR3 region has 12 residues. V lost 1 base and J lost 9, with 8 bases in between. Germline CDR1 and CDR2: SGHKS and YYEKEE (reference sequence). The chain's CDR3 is CASSLQDGEQFF. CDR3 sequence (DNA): TGTGCCAGCAGCTTGCAGGACGGTGAGCAGTTCTTC.

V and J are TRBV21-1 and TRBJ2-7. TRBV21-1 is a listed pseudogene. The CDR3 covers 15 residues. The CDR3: CASSKGPGTRYEQYF. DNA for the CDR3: TGTGCCAGCAGCAAAGGCCCAGGGACGCGCTACGAGCAGTACTTC.

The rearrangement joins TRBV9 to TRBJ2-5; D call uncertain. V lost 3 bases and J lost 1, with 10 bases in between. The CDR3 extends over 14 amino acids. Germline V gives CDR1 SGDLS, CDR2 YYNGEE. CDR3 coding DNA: TGTGCCAGCAGCGCGGGCGCGGCCCAAGAGACCCAGTACTTC. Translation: CASSAGAAQETQYF.

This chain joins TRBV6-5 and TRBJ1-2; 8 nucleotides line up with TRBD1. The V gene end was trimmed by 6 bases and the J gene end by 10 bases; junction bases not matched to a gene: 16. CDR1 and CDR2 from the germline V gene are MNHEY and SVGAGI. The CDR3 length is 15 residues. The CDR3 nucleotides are TGTGCCAGCAGCGCACGAAAGGGACAGGTGATTGCCTACACCTTC. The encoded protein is CASSARKGQVIAYTF.

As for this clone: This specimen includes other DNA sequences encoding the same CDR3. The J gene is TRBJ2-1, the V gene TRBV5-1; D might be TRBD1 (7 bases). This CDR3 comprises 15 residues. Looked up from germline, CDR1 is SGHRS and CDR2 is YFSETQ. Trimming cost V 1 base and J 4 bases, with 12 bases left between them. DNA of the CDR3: TGCGCCAGCAGCTTGAGCTCAGGGGGGTACAATGAGCAGTTCTTC. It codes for CASSLSSGGYNEQFF.

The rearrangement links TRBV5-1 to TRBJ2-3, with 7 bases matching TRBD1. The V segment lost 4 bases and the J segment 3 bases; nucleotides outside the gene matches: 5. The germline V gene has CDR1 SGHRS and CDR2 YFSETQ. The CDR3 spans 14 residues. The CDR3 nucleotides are TGCGCCAGCAGCGACGGACAGGAGACAGATACGCAGTATTTT. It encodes CASSDGQETDTQYF.